The 30 T cell receptor beta chains below come from one sample, sequenced in a study of type 1 regulatory T cells. Whole-study results and caveats: Compared with non-type 1 regulatory T cells, type 1 regulatory T cells showed a more restricted TCR repertoire.

TCRdb passed the reads through MiXCR, listing each CDR3 protein once. Of tens of thousands of distinct CDR3 sequences listed, about a fifth were seen once; the top ten hold more than 7.5%. The antigens of these receptors remain unknown. The sample taken for sequencing was cultured type 1 regulatory T (Tr1) cells, either the whole culture or a sorted fraction (not recorded which). These receptors were obtained from a human donor in good health.

This clonotype came up a few times. The chain combines TRBV20-1 with TRBJ2-2; tentatively, D is TRBD2 (6 bases). V lost 3 bases and J 3 bases, leaving 14 bases between the germline ends. The CDR3 loop spans 15 amino acids. Germline V gives CDR1 DFQATT, CDR2 SNEGSKA (reference sequence). The CDR3 protein is CSASLAERDTGELFF. For the CDR3, the DNA is TGCAGTGCTAGTTTGGCGGAGCGGGACACCGGGGAGCTGTTTTTT.

The CDR3 is CASSLANGNQPQHF. CDR3 DNA: TGTGCCAGCAGCTTAGCGAACGGTAATCAGCCCCAGCATTTT. The chain employs TRBV7-9 and TRBJ1-5; unclear D gene. This CDR3 is built from 14 residues. Germline CDR1 SEHNR, CDR2 FQNEAQ (reference sequence). Trimming removed 0 bases from V and 4 bases from J, with 7 bases in between.

A remark on this clonotype: This may arise from a read error, as a much more abundant clone is one base away. The rearrangement joins TRBV5-1 to TRBJ1-2; tentative D call: TRBD1 (6 bases). Germline-derived CDR1 and CDR2 are SGHRS and YFSETQ. The CDR3 spans 14 residues. DNA of the CDR3: TGCACCAGCAGCTTGGAAGGACAGAACTATGGCTACACCTTC. It translates to CTSSLEGQNYGYTF.

This clonotype was detected many times. The chain is built from TRBV12-3 or TRBV12-4 and TRBJ1-5, with D possibly matching TRBD1 (6 bases). V dropped 6 bases and J dropped 3 bases, with 12 bases sitting between them. CDR3 length: 14 residues. CDR3 protein: CASSPGQYNQPQHF. CDR3 nucleotide sequence: TGTGCCAGCAGCCCCGGACAGTACAATCAGCCCCAGCATTTT.

In its sample, this clonotype was seen a few times. The rearrangement uses TRBV6-2 or TRBV6-3 and TRBJ2-1, with TRBD1 matching over 8 bases. V lost 6 bases and J lost 7; bases outside the gene matches: 5. Germline CDR1 is MNHEY and CDR2 is SVGEGT. This CDR3 is 13 amino acids long. The CDR3: CASRQGVWNEQFF. The CDR3 nucleotides read TGTGCCAGCAGACAGGGGGTGTGGAATGAGCAGTTCTTC.

A note on this clonotype: Germline is not matched at one junction end, which may reflect a read error. The chain links TRBV7-8 to TRBJ1-2; 9 bases line up with TRBD1. In germline, CDR1 is SGHVS, CDR2 FQNEAQ. The CDR3 sequence is 15 residues long. The CDR3 here is CVSSFRDREIGGYTF. The CDR3 DNA reads as TGTGTCAGCAGCTTTCGGGACAGGGAAATTGGTGGCTACACCTTC.

The J gene is TRBJ2-1, the V gene TRBV20-1; 14 bases line up with TRBD2. The length of the CDR3 is 13 residues. The V gene end was trimmed by 6 bases and the J gene end by 8 bases; junction bases not matched to a gene: 3. Germline V CDR1 and CDR2: DFQATT, SNEGSKA (reference sequence). This CDR3 reads CSASGLAGDEQFF. In DNA form, the CDR3 reads TGCAGTGCCTCGGGACTAGCGGGAGATGAGCAGTTCTTC.

This clonotype was detected a few times. The rearrangement links TRBV7-2 to TRBJ2-2, with 10 bases aligning to TRBD1. The CDR3 runs to 17 residues. V lost 2 bases and J lost 7; bases outside the gene matches: 10. The germline V gene has CDR1 SGHTA and CDR2 FQGNSA. CDR3 nucleotides: TGTGCCAGCAGCTTAAATTTGATCGGACAGGGGGTCGGGGAGCTGTTTTTT. Its translation: CASSLNLIGQGVGELFF.

This chain joins TRBV20-1 and TRBJ1-3; no clear D. V lost 3 bases, J lost 4 bases, and 4 bases lay in between. The CDR3 contains 11 residues. Germline CDR1 is DFQATT and CDR2 is SNEGSKA (reference sequence). The CDR3 bases are TGCAGTGCTAGGGGGGGAAACACCATATATTTT. Its protein product is CSARGGNTIYF.

This clonotype occurred a few times. V and J are TRBV5-5 and TRBJ1-1, with unresolved D. Germline loops: CDR1 SGHKS, CDR2 YYEKEE (reference sequence). V was pared by 0 bases and J by 2 bases, with 2 bases between. This CDR3 spans 12 amino acids. CDR3 in amino acids: CASSLANTEAFF. The CDR3, as DNA: TGTGCCAGCAGCTTGGCCAACACTGAAGCTTTCTTT.

This chain joins TRBV18 and TRBJ1-1; D gene ambiguous. Between the trimmed V and J ends, which lost 2 bases and 6 bases, there was a span of 10 bases. This CDR3 has 13 residues. Germline V gene lookup returns CDR1 KGHSH and CDR2 LQKENI. This chain's CDR3 is CASSPTRVAEAFF. CDR3 in DNA: TGTGCCAGCTCACCAACCCGGGTCGCTGAAGCTTTCTTT.

This clonotype showed up many times. The chain employs TRBV10-3 and TRBJ1-2; D gene ambiguous. Germline lookup yields CDR1 ENHRY and CDR2 SYGVKD. The V end lost 5 bases, the J end lost 6 bases, and 19 bases lay between the germline ends. This CDR3 is built from 15 residues. In DNA form, the CDR3 reads TGTGCCATCAGTCCGAAAACCCCGGGAACGCATGGCTACACCTTC. Protein sequence: CAISPKTPGTHGYTF.

This clonotype has just a few counts. The gene calls are TRBV10-3 and TRBJ2-5; D is undetermined. The V and J ends lost 2 bases and 2 bases respectively, with 6 bases between them. The CDR3 consists of 13 residues. Germline V gene sequence: CDR1 ENHRY, CDR2 SYGVKD. This CDR3 is CAISEGRQETQYF. As DNA, the CDR3 is TGTGCCATCAGTGAGGGCAGGCAAGAGACCCAGTACTTC.

The chain employs TRBV6-1 and TRBJ2-1; D is unclear. V lost 6 bases and J lost 0, with 18 bases in between. CDR3 size: 17 residues. Germline CDR1 reads MNHNS; CDR2 reads SASEGT. The CDR3 reads CASRRIDTPSSYNEQFF. The CDR3 nucleotides read TGTGCCAGCAGGAGGATAGACACCCCGAGCTCCTACAATGAGCAGTTCTTC.

J is TRBJ2-1 and V is TRBV5-1, with 7 bases that match TRBD2. The germline V gene has CDR1 SGHRS and CDR2 YFSETQ. Trimming took 4 bases from V and 2 from J; bases not matched to a gene: 6. This CDR3 contains 15 residues. This CDR3 reads CASSRAGTTYNEQFF. For the CDR3, the DNA is TGCGCCAGCAGCAGAGCGGGGACTACCTACAATGAGCAGTTCTTC. Full variable domain (outside the CDR3, taken from reference TRBV5-1 and TRBJ2-1): KAGVTQTPRYLIKTRGQQVTLSCSPISGHRSVSWYQQTPGQGLQFLFEYFSETQRNKGNFPGRFSGRQFSNSRSEMNVSTLELGDSALYLCASSRAGTTYNEQFFGPGTRLTVL.

V gene TRBV7-3 combines with J gene TRBJ2-5; TRBD2 agrees at 7 bases. V gave up 5 bases and J gave up 4 bases; unmatched junction bases: 4. The CDR3 is 13 amino acids. In germline, CDR1 is SGHTA, CDR2 FQGTGA. The CDR3 bases are TGTGCCAGCAGCCCTGGGAGGGGAGAGACCCAGTACTTC. Translation: CASSPGRGETQYF.

About this clonotype: Just one base apart from a much larger clone, this may be a read error. This chain links TRBV6-2 or TRBV6-3 with TRBJ2-1, with D tentatively TRBD2 (5 bases). The CDR3 has 14 amino acids. CDR1 MNHEY and CDR2 SVGEGT come from the germline V gene. CDR3 amino acids: CAGSSVAPHNEQFF. In DNA form, the CDR3 reads TGTGCCGGCAGTTCTGTAGCGCCACACAATGAGCAGTTCTTC.

The sample holds a few counts of this clonotype. J is TRBJ2-5 and V is TRBV5-5; tentative D call: TRBD2 (6 bases). V was shortened by 1 base and J by 2 bases, with 18 bases between the two germline ends. Germline V lookup: CDR1 SGHKS, CDR2 YYEKEE (reference sequence). There are 17 residues in the CDR3. DNA of the CDR3: TGTGCCAGCAGCTTGAGGTTCTGGCGGGAAGCTCAAGAGACCCAGTACTTC. Its protein is CASSLRFWREAQETQYF.

As regards this clonotype: A much larger clone differs by one base, so this may be a read error. The chain links TRBV20-1 to TRBJ2-1, with TRBD2 identical over 8 bases. This CDR3 has 14 amino acids. Trimming cost V 7 bases and J 10 bases; bases outside gene matches: 15. The germline gives CDR1 DFQATT, CDR2 SNEGSKA (reference sequence). This CDR3 is CSVPWGLGGDEQFF. The CDR3 DNA follows: TGCAGTGTCCCATGGGGACTAGGGGGAGACGAGCAGTTCTTC.

This clonotype was picked up a small number of times. The CDR3 loop is CASSPYRQPSYEQYF. DNA for the CDR3: TGCGCCAGCAGCCCCTATCGACAGCCGTCCTACGAGCAGTACTTC. This rearrangement joins TRBV5-1 to TRBJ2-7; TRBD1 might be the D (5 bases). Germline-derived CDR1 and CDR2 are SGHRS and YFSETQ. With 4 bases removed from V and 1 base from J, the gap between germline ends came to 15 bases. The CDR3 is made up of 15 amino acids.

This clonotype was seen a few times. The chain carries TRBV24-1 and TRBJ2-3; D is undetermined. This CDR3 has 11 amino acids. V lost 4 bases and J lost 5, with 3 bases in between. From germline, CDR1 is KGHDR and CDR2 SFDVKD. CDR3 region: CATSEGDTQYF. CDR3 sequence (DNA): TGTGCCACCAGTGAAGGAGATACGCAGTATTTT.

In this sample, this clonotype turned up a few times. The chain combines TRBV5-6 with TRBJ2-7; no clear D gene. CDR1 and CDR2 (germline): SGHDT, YYEEEE. The CDR3 sequence is 14 residues long. V dropped 0 bases and J dropped 1 base, with 8 bases sitting between them. CDR3 loop: CASSLGSRSYEQYF. DNA of the CDR3: TGTGCCAGCAGCTTGGGCTCCCGATCCTACGAGCAGTACTTC. The whole variable domain, remainder taken from reference TRBV5-6 and TRBJ2-7, is DAGVTQSPTHLIKTRGQQVTLRCSPKSGHDTVSWYQQALGQGPQFIFQYYEEEERQRGNFPDRFSGHQFPNYSSELNVNALLLGDSALYLCASSLGSRSYEQYFGPGTRLTVT.

The rearrangement uses TRBV7-3 and TRBJ2-3; 9 bases align to TRBD2. V was pared by 5 bases and J by 6 bases, with 6 bases of the junction left unmatched. In germline, CDR1 is SGHTA, CDR2 FQGTGA. CDR3 length: 14 residues. CDR3 in amino acids: CASSRAGGRDTQYF. The CDR3 DNA follows: TGTGCCAGCAGCCGAGCGGGAGGCAGGGATACGCAGTATTTT.

This clonotype was counted a few times. This sequence joins TRBV6-5 and TRBJ1-1, with D perhaps matching TRBD1 (5 bases). The CDR3 runs to 15 residues. V lost 0 bases and J 3 bases, leaving 11 bases between the germline ends. The germline V gene has CDR1 MNHEY and CDR2 SVGAGI. In nucleotides, the CDR3 is TGTGCCAGCAGTTACTCGGGGGGAGCAGACACTGAAGCTTTCTTT. It translates to CASSYSGGADTEAFF.

This clonotype has more than one count but fewer than ten. V is TRBV3-1 and J is TRBJ1-2; D gene unclear. Trimming took 4 bases from V and 8 from J, leaving 14 bases between them. Germline V CDR1 and CDR2: LGHDT, YNNKEL (reference sequence). CDR3 size: 13 residues. CDR3 sequence: CASSPRRTDGYTF. DNA for the CDR3: TGTGCCAGCAGCCCCCGCCGGACGGACGGCTACACCTTC. The full variable domain, rest sourced from reference TRBV3-1 and TRBJ1-2, is DTAVSQTPKYLVTQMGNDKSIKCEQNLGHDTMYWYKQDSKKFLKIMFSYNNKELIINETVPNRFSPKSPDKAHLNLHINSLELGDSAVYFCASSPRRTDGYTFGSGTRLTVV.

The chain couples TRBV29-1 to TRBJ1-3; no firm D call. V lost 4 bases and J 0 bases, leaving 16 bases between the germline ends. CDR1 SQVTM and CDR2 ANQGSEA come from the germline V gene. The CDR3 is made up of 16 amino acids. CDR3 amino acids: CSVAGPGRSSGNTIYF. The CDR3 region has the DNA TGCAGCGTTGCGGGTCCCGGGCGCTCCTCTGGAAACACCATATATTTT.

V and J are TRBV6-1 and TRBJ2-2; 7 bases match TRBD2. CDR1 and CDR2 from the germline V gene are MNHNS and SASEGT. The CDR3 contains 16 residues. V was clipped by 6 bases and J by 4 bases; unmatched bases: 11. The CDR3 spells CASRYIPGGSTGELFF. The CDR3 region has the DNA TGTGCCAGCAGGTACATCCCGGGCGGGAGCACCGGGGAGCTGTTTTTT.

This clonotype has only a few counts. The rearrangement links TRBV11-2 to TRBJ2-2; TRBD2 matches at 15 bases. CDR1 is SGHAT and CDR2 is FQNNGV in the germline V gene. The junction had 8 bases not matched to a gene; V was cut back by 5 bases and J by 7 bases. This CDR3 contains 17 residues. The CDR3 sequence: CASSRTSGRAGHGELFF. The CDR3 nucleotides read TGTGCCAGCAGCCGGACTAGCGGGAGGGCGGGGCACGGGGAGCTGTTTTTT.

This clonotype qualifies as medium-sized. This CDR3 is CASSQEGRNTEAFF. The CDR3 DNA is TGTGCCAGCAGCCAAGAAGGAAGGAACACTGAAGCTTTCTTT. The chain uses TRBV4-2 and TRBJ1-1; D gene unclear. Germline V lookup: CDR1 LGHNA, CDR2 YNFKEQ. V was pared by 0 bases and J by 1 base, with 6 bases between. The CDR3 is made up of 14 amino acids.

This clonotype was seen at least ten times. This rearrangement joins TRBV15 to TRBJ1-5, with D possibly matching TRBD1 (5 bases). CDR1 and CDR2 (germline): LNHNV, YYDKDF (reference sequence). The CDR3 is 14 amino acids. Deletions cut 9 bases from V and 1 base from J, with 13 bases between. For the CDR3, the DNA is TGTGCCACAGCAACAGGCTTGAGCAATCAGCCCCAGCATTTT. This encodes CATATGLSNQPQHF.